The rows below give T cell receptor beta chains drawn from one sample of a study of technical replicates of blood from a few donors. Repertoires were generated with immunoSEQ multiplex PCR, while TCRdb's copy carries only in-frame clones and drops some. The table lists 70,000 to 80,000 clones, about 96% of them singletons. Sequenced sample: T cells isolated from PBMCs. Receptors originate from a human donor in good health. Each CDR3 is given with its conserved first and last residue. The D gene is left open where the match is weak. A clone size is listed for some rows: how often the clone was seen (once, few, many), or a class if it is expanded.

TRBV27	TRBD2	TRBJ2-7	NA	CASSRGEGALYEQYF	TGTGCCAGCAGTCGGGGGGAGGGTGCTTTGTACGAGCAGTACTTC
TRBV18	NA	TRBJ1-5	once	CASSPGPPNQPQHF	TGTGCCAGCTCACCAGGGCCACCAAATCAGCCCCAGCATTTT
TRBV7-9	NA	TRBJ1-3	NA	CASSRNRVNSGNTIYF	TGTGCCAGCAGCCGAAACAGGGTCAACTCTGGAAACACCATATATTTT
TRBV15	TRBD2	TRBJ2-5	NA	CATSGIAGAGETQYF	TGTGCCACCAGCGGTATAGCGGGGGCTGGGGAGACCCAGTACTTC
TRBV30	NA	TRBJ2-5	NA	CAWSGGLETQYF	TGTGCCTGGAGCGGGGGGCTGGAGACCCAGTACTTC
TRBV4-1	NA	TRBJ2-7	NA	CASSQAGIREQYF	TGCGCCAGCAGCCAAGCGGGTATTAGGGAGCAGTACTTC
TRBV13	NA	TRBJ1-2	NA	CASSFVISNYGYTF	TGTGCCAGCAGCTTCGTAATATCCAACTATGGCTACACCTTC
TRBV6-1	NA	TRBJ2-7	NA	CASAGAGALYEQYF	TGTGCCAGCGCGGGGGCAGGGGCATTATACGAGCAGTACTTC
TRBV7-9	TRBD2	TRBJ2-7	NA	CASSSAGGGDYEQYF	TGTGCCAGCAGCTCAGCGGGGGGAGGGGACTACGAGCAGTACTTC
TRBV28	NA	TRBJ2-2	NA	CASSVRKMTGELFF	TGTGCCAGCAGTGTTAGAAAGATGACCGGGGAGCTGTTTTTT
TRBV5-1	TRBD1	TRBJ2-7	NA	CASYTGDRVSYEQYF	TGCGCCAGCTATACTGGCGACAGGGTATCCTACGAGCAGTACTTC
TRBV7-9	NA	TRBJ2-1	NA	CASSLGTNNEQFF	TGTGCCAGCAGCTTAGGTACAAACAATGAGCAGTTCTTC
TRBV19	NA	TRBJ2-2	NA	CASSIDRVSAAVNTGELFF	TGTGCCAGTAGTATAGATCGGGTATCTGCGGCAGTGAACACCGGGGAGCTGTTTTTT
TRBV10-3	TRBD1	TRBJ1-2	NA	CAISEDRGYYGYTF	TGTGCCATCAGTGAGGACAGGGGGTACTATGGCTACACCTTC
TRBV9	TRBD1	TRBJ2-2	NA	CASSEPSGQGAQDGELFF	TGTGCCAGCAGCGAGCCCTCGGGACAGGGGGCGCAGGACGGGGAGCTGTTTTTT
TRBV6-6	TRBD1	TRBJ2-2	NA	CASRGHRGQDGELFF	TGTGCCAGCAGGGGACACAGGGGGCAGGACGGGGAGCTGTTTTTT
TRBV7-9	TRBD1	TRBJ2-2	NA	CASSLGEGTGDTGELFF	TGTGCCAGCAGCTTAGGAGAGGGGACAGGGGACACCGGGGAGCTGTTTTTT
TRBV11-2	TRBD2	TRBJ2-3	NA	CASSLIAGAGTDTQYF	TGTGCCAGCAGCCTAATAGCGGGAGCAGGCACAGATACGCAGTATTTT
TRBV25-1	TRBD1	TRBJ1-5	NA	CASWTGYSNQPQHF	TGTGCCAGCTGGACAGGATATAGCAATCAGCCCCAGCATTTT
TRBV21-1	NA	TRBJ1-4	NA	CASPWGGEWRKAYEKLFF	TGTGCCAGCCCCTGGGGGGGGGAGTGGAGAAAAGCCTACGAAAAACTGTTTTTT
TRBV5-5	NA	TRBJ2-2	NA	CASSLMGADGELFF	TGTGCCAGCAGCTTGATGGGCGCCGACGGGGAGCTGTTTTTT
TRBV27	NA	TRBJ1-2	NA	CASSLSRTSGRNYGYTF	TGTGCCAGCAGTTTATCGCGGACCAGCGGGCGCAACTATGGCTACACCTTC
TRBV6-5	NA	TRBJ2-5	once	CASSYSTGVGYETQYF	TGTGCCAGCAGTTACTCGACGGGGGTGGGATATGAGACCCAGTACTTC
TRBV5-1	TRBD1	TRBJ1-1	NA	CASRRSTGDTEAFF	TGCGCCAGCAGACGGTCGACAGGGGACACTGAAGCTTTCTTT
TRBV7-8	TRBD1	TRBJ1-1	NA	CASSLNVGPGQGNLNTEAFF	TGTGCCAGCAGCCTTAACGTGGGACCGGGACAGGGGAACTTAAACACTGAAGCTTTCTTT
TRBV30	TRBD2	TRBJ2-1	once	CAWSPWRGSGGINEQFF	TGTGCCTGGAGTCCCTGGCGGGGTAGCGGGGGTATCAATGAGCAGTTCTTC
TRBV4-1	NA	TRBJ2-5	NA	CASSLQTQETQYF	TGCGCCAGCAGCCTCCAGACTCAAGAGACCCAGTACTTC
TRBV14	TRBD2	TRBJ2-1	NA	CASSGRGRHNEQFF	TGTGCCAGCAGTGGGAGGGGAAGGCACAATGAGCAGTTCTTC
TRBV11-2	TRBD1	TRBJ2-1	NA	CASSLSGQVESEQFF	TGTGCCAGCAGCTTAAGTGGACAGGTCGAGAGTGAGCAGTTCTTC
TRBV19	TRBD1	TRBJ2-2	NA	CASTLTGGYTGELFF	TGTGCCAGTACCCTGACAGGGGGCTACACCGGGGAGCTGTTTTTT
TRBV7-9	TRBD1	TRBJ2-2	NA	CASSHRTGGSRNTGELFF	TGTGCCAGCAGCCACCGGACAGGGGGCTCTAGAAACACCGGGGAGCTGTTTTTT
TRBV12-5	TRBD1	TRBJ1-1	NA	CASGLIRTGGLNTEAFF	TGTGCTAGTGGTTTGATCCGGACAGGGGGCTTGAACACTGAAGCTTTCTTT
TRBV5-1	TRBD1	TRBJ2-7	NA	CASSWTGEVGEQYF	TGCGCCAGCAGCTGGACAGGGGAAGTTGGCGAGCAGTACTTC
TRBV6-6	TRBD1	TRBJ1-5	NA	CASSSRGSNQPQHF	TGTGCCAGCAGTTCCAGGGGGAGCAATCAGCCCCAGCATTTT
TRBV11-2	NA	TRBJ1-3	NA	CASSLVGRGWNTIYF	TGTGCCAGCAGCTTAGTCGGCAGGGGATGGAACACCATATATTTT
TRBV7-3	TRBD2	TRBJ2-3	NA	CASSLRRSGGPTTDTQYF	TGTGCCAGCAGCTTAAGGCGGAGCGGGGGGCCTACCACAGATACGCAGTATTTT
TRBV5-4	TRBD1	TRBJ2-6	NA	CASSQSMTGSGANVLTF	TGTGCCAGCAGCCAATCAATGACAGGGTCTGGGGCCAACGTCCTGACTTTC
TRBV6-1	NA	TRBJ2-7	NA	CASSEDGGTYEQYF	TGTGCCAGCAGTGAAGATGGCGGGACCTACGAGCAGTACTTC
TRBV11-1	TRBD2	TRBJ2-5	NA	CASQGLAGRKTQYF	TGTGCCAGCCAAGGACTAGCGGGGAGGAAGACCCAGTACTTC
TRBV4-2	TRBD2	TRBJ2-3	NA	CASSQEGTSGSVLSLADTQYF	TGTGCCAGCAGCCAAGAGGGGACTAGCGGGAGTGTACTGAGTTTGGCAGATACGCAGTATTTT
TRBV27	TRBD1	TRBJ2-7	NA	CASSFFSGGYEQYF	TGTGCCAGCAGTTTTTTCTCAGGGGGCTACGAGCAGTACTTC
TRBV4-1	NA	TRBJ2-2	NA	CASSQPEDYTGELFF	TGCGCCAGCAGCCAGCCGGAAGACTACACCGGGGAGCTGTTTTTT
TRBV11-2	TRBD1	TRBJ1-4	NA	CASSFRGQRDEKLFF	TGTGCCAGCAGCTTCAGGGGGCAAAGGGATGAAAAACTGTTTTTT
TRBV27	NA	TRBJ1-2	NA	CASSSTVNYGYTF	TGTGCCAGCAGTTCGACAGTTAACTATGGCTACACCTTC
TRBV6-4	NA	TRBJ1-5	NA	CASSFSGNQPQHF	TGTGCCAGCAGTTTTAGTGGCAATCAGCCCCAGCATTTT
TRBV7-9	NA	TRBJ1-2	NA	CASSLEVLGGSYGYTF	TGTGCCAGCAGCTTAGAGGTCCTCGGGGGATCATATGGCTACACCTTC
TRBV4-1	TRBD1	TRBJ1-2	NA	CASSQETGGDGYTF	TGCGCCAGCAGCCAAGAAACAGGGGGCGATGGCTACACCTTC
TRBV11-3	NA	TRBJ2-4	NA	CASSHGRGEGDIQYF	TGTGCCAGCAGCCACGGTAGGGGGGAGGGAGACATTCAGTACTTC
TRBV5-6	NA	TRBJ1-5	NA	CASSLMTGSNQPQHF	TGTGCCAGCAGCCTTATGACAGGTAGCAATCAGCCCCAGCATTTT
TRBV30	NA	TRBJ2-5	NA	CAWSVLSPETQYF	TGTGCCTGGAGTGTATTATCCCCAGAGACCCAGTACTTC
TRBV11-2	NA	TRBJ2-3	NA	CASSFRRDRSTDTQYF	TGTGCCAGCAGCTTTAGGCGGGACAGAAGCACAGATACGCAGTATTTT
TRBV5-1	NA	TRBJ1-1	NA	CASTGGNPNTEAFF	TGCGCCAGCACAGGAGGGAATCCCAACACTGAAGCTTTCTTT
TRBV6-5	NA	TRBJ2-1	NA	CASSPFAFNEQFF	TGTGCCAGCAGCCCTTTCGCGTTCAATGAGCAGTTCTTC
TRBV6-5	NA	TRBJ1-2	NA	CASSASAGRYGYTF	TGTGCCAGCAGTGCATCCGCCGGGAGATATGGCTACACCTTC
TRBV7-2	TRBD2	TRBJ2-7	NA	CASSLVFQGAGISYEQYF	TGTGCCAGCAGCTTAGTATTTCAGGGAGCGGGGATCTCCTACGAGCAGTACTTC